Sequencing of this T cell receptor (beta chain) was carried out in a study of T-cell reconstitution after alpha-beta-depleted transplantation in children. The sample holds a few counts of this clonotype. The CDR3 totals 15 residues. Germline V gene sequence: CDR1 SEHNR, CDR2 FQNEAQ (reference sequence). V was trimmed by 4 bases and J by 5 bases, leaving 17 bases between them. The TCRbeta library was prepared with unique molecular identifiers. TCRdb reanalysed the PCR reads using MiXCR and keeps one entry per CDR3 protein. This sample has some 550,000 distinct CDR3 sequences, with about a sixth found just once.

This chain connects TRBV7-9 to TRBJ2-5; TRBD2 is a possible D gene (5 bases). The source material was PBMCs from the stem cell graft donor, sampled from the stem cell graft. The TCR originated in a human donor who donated a stem cell graft to a child with acute lymphoblastic leukemia. CDR3 protein: CASSSEAGPGETQYF. The CDR3 DNA reads as TGTGCCAGCAGCTCGGAGGCCGGTCCCGGGGAGACCCAGTACTTC.